The 10 T cell receptor beta chains below all came from one sample that was sequenced in a study of PD-1 blockade in classical Hodgkin lymphoma. Every patient was affected by relapse after autologous stem cell transplantation, while exposure to brentuximab vedotin was not uniform. Profiled with immunoSEQ multiplex PCR; TCRdb holds only in-frame clones, not every one. The sample lists approximately 60,000 clones; more than 90% were seen once. The material sequenced was peripheral blood mononuclear cells (PBMCs), taken at baseline. The receptors here all came from a human donor with classical Hodgkin lymphoma.

The V gene is TRBV10-2, the J gene TRBJ1-2; D possibly corresponds to TRBD1 (5 bases). This CDR3 comprises 14 residues. V was trimmed by 6 bases and J by 2 bases, leaving 13 bases between them. Per germline, CDR1 WSHSY and CDR2 SAAADI. The CDR3 loop is CASSVDKQNYGYTF. In DNA form, the CDR3 reads TGCGCCAGCAGCGTGGACAAACAAAACTATGGCTACACCTTC.

V and J are TRBV10-3 and TRBJ1-2, with a tentative D call TRBD1 (5 bases). The V end lost 6 bases, the J end lost 8 bases, and 22 bases lay between the germline ends. The CDR3 loop spans 15 amino acids. The germline CDR1 and CDR2 sequences are ENHRY and SYGVKD. CDR3 sequence reads: CAIRDPGTCTMGYTF. CDR3 sequence (DNA): TGTGCCATCAGGGACCCCGGGACTTGTACCATGGGCTACACCTTC.

The count of this clone is one. The gene calls are TRBV6-1 and TRBJ2-7; TRBD1 matches 10 bases. CDR1 and CDR2 from the germline V gene are MNHNS and SASEGT. The V segment lost 4 bases and the J segment 3 bases; nucleotides outside the gene matches: 6. CDR3 length equals 15 residues. CDR3 sequence: CASSGPGQGFYEQYF. CDR3 nucleotide sequence: TGTGCCAGCAGTGGACCGGGACAGGGGTTCTACGAGCAGTACTTC.

This chain uses TRBV2 with TRBJ1-1; TRBD1 might be the D (5 bases). V was clipped by 7 bases and J by 6 bases, with 24 bases between them. The CDR3 runs to 16 residues. In germline, CDR1 is SNHLY, CDR2 FYNNEI. For the CDR3, the DNA is TGTGCCAGCATATTCGGAGTTTGGGGGGGACTCTCTGAAGCTTTCTTT. This codes for CASIFGVWGGLSEAFF.

The DNA for the CDR3 is TGCAGCGTTGGGACAGGGGGCCGGGAAAAACTGTTTTTT. Translation gives CSVGTGGREKLFF. The chain employs TRBV29-1 and TRBJ1-4, with 11 bases aligning to TRBD1. Germline lookup yields CDR1 SQVTM and CDR2 ANQGSEA. The CDR3 length is 13 residues. Unmatched junction bases numbered 3, after V lost 4 bases and J lost 8 bases.

The chain has TRBV7-9 and TRBJ2-2; 11 bases agree with TRBD2. Germline V gene sequence: CDR1 SEHNR, CDR2 FQNEAQ (reference sequence). CDR3 length equals 15 residues. The V segment lost 5 bases and the J segment 6 bases; nucleotides outside the gene matches: 5. The CDR3 sequence is CASSILSGGAGELFF. CDR3 sequence (DNA): TGTGCCAGCAGCATCCTTAGCGGGGGGGCCGGGGAGCTGTTTTTT.

This rearrangement joins TRBV18 to TRBJ2-1; D may be TRBD2 (7 bases). CDR1 and CDR2 from the germline V gene are KGHSH and LQKENI. The V end was cut by 3 bases, the J end by 2 bases, with 14 bases between. The CDR3 covers 16 residues. The CDR3 coding sequence is TGTGCCAGCTCACCGCCGGGGGCGGGGGCCTACAATGAGCAGTTCTTC. This encodes CASSPPGAGAYNEQFF. The complete variable domain, with remaining parts taken from reference TRBV18 and TRBJ2-1, reads NAGVMQNPRHLVRRRGQEARLRCSPMKGHSHVYWYRQLPEEGLKFMVYLQKENIIDESGMPKERFSAEFPKEGPSILRIQQVVRGDSAAYFCASSPPGAGAYNEQFFGPGTRLTVL.

The V gene is TRBV28, the J gene TRBJ2-3; D not certain. CDR3 length: 14 amino acids. Deletions cut 3 bases from V and 6 bases from J, with 13 bases between. The germline V gene encodes CDR1 MDHEN and CDR2 SYDVKM. The CDR3 reads CASSFRLPNDTQYF. CDR3 DNA sequence: TGTGCCAGCAGTTTTCGACTCCCCAACGATACGCAGTATTTT.

The chain has TRBV11-3 and TRBJ2-1; tentatively, D is TRBD2 (5 bases). CDR1 is SGHNT, CDR2 YENEEA, per germline. The V end lost 5 bases, the J end lost 10 bases, and 15 bases lay between the germline ends. This CDR3 contains 13 residues. The CDR3 reads CASSQSDSIEQFF. CDR3 DNA: TGTGCCAGCAGCCAGTCGGACTCCATAGAGCAGTTCTTC. Drawing the rest from reference TRBV11-3 and TRBJ2-1, the complete variable domain is EAGVVQSPRYKIIEKKQPVAFWCNPISGHNTLYWYLQNLGQGPELLIRYENEEAVDDSQLPKDRFSAERLKGVDSTLKIQPAELGDSAVYLCASSQSDSIEQFFGPGTRLTVL.

The chain recombines TRBV10-3 with TRBJ2-7; TRBD1 matches at 7 bases. The length of the CDR3 is 16 residues. CDR1 and CDR2 (germline): ENHRY, SYGVKD. J lost 1 base, V lost 3 bases, and 9 bases had no gene match. DNA for the CDR3: TGTGCCATCAGTGAAGAACAGGGGATCAGTTCCTACGAGCAGTACTTC. Translated, it gives CAISEEQGISSYEQYF.